The rows below give T cell receptor beta chains drawn from one sample of a study of shared clonotypes between healthy human individuals. Data came from immunoSEQ multiplex PCR; TCRdb stores just in-frame clones and leaves some out. The data show 230,000 or so clones, approximately 65% seen once. The sample taken for sequencing was memory CD4+ T cells sorted from blood. These receptors all come from a man aged 25-40 years in good health. Each CDR3 is given with its conserved first and last residue. A D gene is named only where the DNA matches it firmly. Clone size is stated in some rows and not others, as once, few, many or a class when expanded.

NA	TRBV30	NA	TRBJ2-7	CAWNTPGAAYEQYF	TGTGCCTGGAACACCCCAGGCGCCGCCTACGAGCAGTACTTC
TRBD1	TRBV9	NA	TRBJ2-4	CASSVGVGTGVGIQYF	TGTGCCAGCAGCGTAGGAGTGGGGACAGGGGTGGGCATTCAGTACTTC
NA	TRBV30	NA	TRBJ1-5	CAWSLGRNQPQHF	TGTGCCTGGTCGTTGGGGCGAAATCAGCCCCAGCATTTT
NA	TRBV4-1	NA	TRBJ2-3	CASSLTEQAGTDTQYF	TGCGCCAGCAGCCTCACTGAACAGGCTGGCACAGATACGCAGTATTTT
TRBD2	TRBV7-6	few	TRBJ2-7	CASSLGEAGEEFQQYF	TGTGCCAGCAGCTTAGGAGAGGCGGGAGAAGAATTTCAGCAGTACTTC
TRBD2	TRBV7-9	few	TRBJ2-7	CSTSGVDYEQYF	TGCTCGACTAGCGGCGTTGACTACGAGCAGTACTTC
NA	TRBV7-9	NA	TRBJ1-1	CASSFPKGGEGRAFF	TGTGCCAGCAGCTTCCCTAAAGGGGGAGAAGGGAGAGCTTTCTTT
TRBD2	TRBV27	NA	TRBJ2-1	CASSLLAGAYNEQFF	TGTGCCAGCAGTTTACTAGCGGGAGCTTACAATGAGCAGTTCTTC
TRBD2	TRBV7-3	NA	TRBJ2-3	CASSLGSAGATDTQYF	TGTGCCAGCAGCTTAGGTTCCGCGGGAGCCACAGATACGCAGTATTTT
NA	TRBV7-6	NA	TRBJ2-1	CASSLDSPPAGEQFF	TGTGCCAGCAGCTTAGATTCCCCTCCGGCGGGTGAGCAGTTCTTC
NA	TRBV2	NA	TRBJ1-4	CASSVLTTNEKLFF	TGTGCCAGCAGTGTGCTTACAACTAATGAAAAACTGTTTTTT